Presented here are 17 T cell receptor beta chains from one specimen sequenced in a study of cytomegalovirus exposure and HLA in healthy donors. Vbeta (60) and Jbeta (13) primers were used in the PCR. Sequencing was performed with immunoSEQ multiplex PCR; in TCRdb, only in-frame clones are kept and a portion is missing. The sample has 120,000 or so clones, more than 65% seen once; the top ten hold around 4%. The sequenced sample was PBMCs. The receptors derive from a man in his late teens or twenties in good health and CMV-seropositive.

The chain couples TRBV5-1 to TRBJ2-1; D unresolved. CDR1 is SGHRS and CDR2 is YFSETQ in the germline V gene. Trimming cost V 2 bases and J 6 bases, with 9 bases left between them. The CDR3 extends over 13 amino acids. CDR3 coding DNA: TGCGCCAGCAGCTTCGGCGGCCCCAATGAGCAGTTCTTC. Amino acids: CASSFGGPNEQFF.

The V and J genes are TRBV15 and TRBJ2-3; D may be TRBD2 (5 bases). Trimming removed 1 base from V and 2 bases from J, with 10 bases in between. This CDR3 has 15 amino acids. Germline V lookup: CDR1 LNHNV, CDR2 YYDKDF (reference sequence). The CDR3 spells CATSRVGGFTDTQYF. The DNA for the CDR3 is TGTGCCACCAGCAGAGTTGGCGGGTTCACAGATACGCAGTATTTT.

V is TRBV6-5 and J is TRBJ1-1; 8 nucleotides align to TRBD1. This CDR3 comprises 14 residues. With 5 bases clipped from V and 6 bases from J, the junction kept 8 bases outside the gene matches. Germline-derived CDR1 and CDR2 are MNHEY and SVGAGI. CDR3 DNA sequence: TGTGCCAGCAGTGGGACAGGTGATAGGGCTGAAGCTTTCTTT. Translation: CASSGTGDRAEAFF.

The chain employs TRBV5-6 and TRBJ1-1, with D possibly matching TRBD1 (6 bases). Germline CDR1 SGHDT, CDR2 YYEEEE. The CDR3 length is 12 residues. The V end lost 4 bases, the J end lost 11 bases, and 15 bases lay between the germline ends. The CDR3 DNA sequence: TGTGCCAGCAGCGGGGTACAGGGAGACGCTTTCTTT. Translation: CASSGVQGDAFF.

V is TRBV7-6 and J is TRBJ2-7; no clear D. Trimming shortened V by 5 bases and J by 0 bases, and 11 bases separated the two germline ends. The CDR3 loop spans 14 amino acids. Germline CDR1 and CDR2: SGHVS and FNYEAQ. In DNA, the CDR3 is TGTGCCAGCAGCCGCTCAAGGAGCTCCTACGAGCAGTACTTC. As protein: CASSRSRSSYEQYF.

The chain is built from TRBV6-1 and TRBJ2-6; tentative D call: TRBD2 (6 bases). Germline CDR1 is MNHNS and CDR2 is SASEGT. The CDR3 has 13 amino acids. V was trimmed by 10 bases and J by 0 bases, leaving 7 bases between them. The chain's CDR3 is CATRDSGANVLTF. For the CDR3, the DNA is TGTGCCACGCGGGACTCTGGGGCCAACGTCCTGACTTTC.

This sequence joins TRBV10-3 and TRBJ1-1; TRBD1 matches at 7 bases. The V gene's germline CDR1 is ENHRY and CDR2 SYGVKD. Losses at the gene ends were 10 bases for V and 5 bases for J; bases not matched to a gene: 10. This CDR3 contains 13 residues. The CDR3 bases are TGTGCCACCCGACAGGGTTCGTCTACTGAAGCTTTCTTT. Encoded protein: CATRQGSSTEAFF.

The chain joins TRBV2 to TRBJ2-6; perhaps TRBD1 as D (6 bases). Trimming cost V 9 bases and J 0 bases, with 9 bases left between them. The germline CDR1 and CDR2 sequences are SNHLY and FYNNEI. This CDR3 has 14 residues. CDR3 protein: CARDSISGANVLTF. The DNA for the CDR3 is TGTGCCAGGGACAGCATCTCTGGGGCCAACGTCCTGACTTTC.

The chain has TRBV18 and TRBJ1-2, with 7 nucleotides matching TRBD1. The CDR3 has 14 amino acids. Germline V gene sequence: CDR1 KGHSH, CDR2 LQKENI. V shed 0 bases and J 8 bases; nucleotides not matched to a gene: 6. The CDR3 region has the DNA TGTGCCAGCTCACCACCTGCCACAGGGGAAGGCTACACCTTC. This translates into CASSPPATGEGYTF.

This chain uses TRBV4-3 with TRBJ1-1; 7 bases align to TRBD1. The length of the CDR3 is 16 residues. Germline assignment: CDR1 LGHNA and CDR2 YSLEER. The junction had 4 bases not matched to a gene; V was cut back by 0 bases and J by 0 bases. DNA for the CDR3: TGCGCCAGCAGCCAAGAGGGACAGTTAATGAACACTGAAGCTTTCTTT. As protein: CASSQEGQLMNTEAFF.

The CDR3 nucleotides read TGTGCCAGCAGTGTCAGAGAGGACACTGAAGCTTTCTTT. It yields the protein CASSVREDTEAFF. The V call is TRBV27, the J call TRBJ1-1; D is ambiguous. V was trimmed by 5 bases and J by 3 bases, leaving 10 bases between them. Germline V gene lookup returns CDR1 MNHEY and CDR2 SMNVEV (reference sequence). The CDR3 contains 13 residues.

This clone was counted a single time. The chain is built from TRBV25-1 and TRBJ1-4; 7 bases align to TRBD1. J was trimmed by 3 bases and V by 4 bases; bases with no gene match: 8. Germline V gene lookup returns CDR1 MGHDK and CDR2 SYGVNS. This CDR3 spans 16 amino acids. The CDR3 DNA reads TGTGCCAGCAGTGGCCGACCTGGGACAGCTAATGAAAAACTGTTTTTT. Its translation is CASSGRPGTANEKLFF. The full variable domain, with the rest looked up from reference TRBV25-1 and TRBJ1-4, is EADIYQTPRYLVIGTGKKITLECSQTMGHDKMYWYQQDPGMELHLIHYSYGVNSTEKGDLSSESTVSRIRTEHFPLTLESARPSHTSQYLCASSGRPGTANEKLFFGSGTQLSVL.

The chain couples TRBV4-2 to TRBJ2-7; no reliable D call. Trimming stripped 0 bases from V and 3 bases from J, with 6 bases between. CDR3 length: 13 amino acids. The V gene's germline CDR1 is LGHNA and CDR2 YNFKEQ. CDR3 nucleotides: TGTGCCAGCAGCCAAGATAGAGACTACGAGCAGTACTTC. It codes for CASSQDRDYEQYF.

About this clone itself: The sample carries other DNA sequences with the same CDR3. The chain is built from TRBV19 and TRBJ1-1, with no clear D. CDR3 length: 13 amino acids. The V and J ends lost 5 bases and 2 bases respectively, with 9 bases between them. Germline CDR1 reads LNHDA; CDR2 reads SQIVND (reference sequence). As DNA, the CDR3 is TGTGCCAGTAGTTTTGAGAGTAACACTGAAGCTTTCTTT. It is translated as CASSFESNTEAFF.

This chain connects TRBV18 to TRBJ2-7; TRBD1 matches at 7 bases. With 3 bases clipped from V and 2 bases from J, the junction kept 4 bases outside the gene matches. The germline V gene has CDR1 KGHSH and CDR2 LQKENI. This CDR3 has 14 residues. CDR3 amino acids: CASSPTGQPYEQYF. CDR3 DNA sequence: TGTGCCAGCTCACCTACGGGACAGCCCTACGAGCAGTACTTC.

This clone was seen more than once but under ten times. The V gene is TRBV7-2, the J gene TRBJ2-3, with D perhaps TRBD2 (5 bases). This CDR3 contains 14 residues. Trimming cost V 1 base and J 2 bases, with 7 bases left between them. Germline V gene data show CDR1 as SGHTA and CDR2 as FQGNSA. This CDR3 reads CASSLGAVTDTQYF. The CDR3 DNA sequence: TGTGCCAGCAGCTTAGGAGCGGTCACAGATACGCAGTATTTT.

This sequence joins TRBV18 and TRBJ2-5; D is perhaps TRBD1 (8 bases). V lost 3 bases to trimming and J lost 3 bases, with 17 bases between them. CDR3 size: 16 residues. Germline CDR1 reads KGHSH; CDR2 reads LQKENI. Written as DNA, the CDR3 is TGTGCCAGCTCACCGGGGACAGGCGGGGGCGAAGAGACCCAGTACTTC. As protein: CASSPGTGGGEETQYF.